This TCR beta chain was sequenced for a study of technical replicates of blood from a few donors. The method was immunoSEQ multiplex PCR; TCRdb's version includes in-frame clones alone and lacks a portion of them. The table includes about 68,000 clones, 95% to 98% detected once. The sample taken for sequencing was T cells isolated from PBMCs. The sequence came from a human donor in good health.

The CDR3, as DNA: TGTGCCAGTTCTAGCGGGAGGAGGACAGATACGCAGTATTTT. It translates to CASSSGRRTDTQYF. This chain connects TRBV28 to TRBJ2-3; 11 positions agree with TRBD2. This CDR3 is built from 14 residues. Germline V gives CDR1 MDHEN, CDR2 SYDVKM. Trimming at V came to 9 bases and at J to 3 bases, leaving 5 bases not matched to a gene.